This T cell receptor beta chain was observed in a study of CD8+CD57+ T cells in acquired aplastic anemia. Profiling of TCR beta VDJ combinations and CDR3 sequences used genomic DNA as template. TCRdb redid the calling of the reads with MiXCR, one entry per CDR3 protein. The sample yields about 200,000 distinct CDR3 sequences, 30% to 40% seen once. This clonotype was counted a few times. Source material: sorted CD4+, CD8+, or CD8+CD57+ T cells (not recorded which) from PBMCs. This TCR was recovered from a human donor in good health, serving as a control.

Here the CDR3 reads CAWSPRDYRSSYNSPLHF. CDR3 nucleotide sequence: TGTGCCTGGAGTCCTAGGGACTACCGCAGCTCCTATAATTCACCCCTCCACTTT. V usage is TRBV30 and J usage is TRBJ1-6, with a possible D match to TRBD1 (5 bases). The length of the CDR3 is 18 residues. Trimming stripped 2 bases from V and 0 bases from J, with 17 bases between. Germline assignment: CDR1 GTSNPN and CDR2 SVGIG (reference sequence). The full variable domain, with the rest looked up from reference TRBV30 and TRBJ1-6, is SQTIHQWPATLVQPVGSPLSLECTVEGTSNPNLYWYRQAAGRGLQLLFYSVGIGQISSEVPQNLSASRPQDRQFILSSKKLLLSDSGFYLCAWSPRDYRSSYNSPLHFGNGTRLTVT.